This is a list of T cell receptor beta chains from one sample in a study of OX40 agonist ivuxolimab in advanced cancers. Repertoires were generated with immunoSEQ multiplex PCR, while TCRdb's copy carries only in-frame clones and drops some. The repertoire consists of approximately 49,000 clones, with roughly 84% occurring once and the leading ten covering around 21%. The specimen comprised CD4+ or CD8+ T cells sorted from blood, sampled in a trial of the OX40 agonist ivuxolimab. Source of these receptors: an adult with an advanced solid tumor such as melanoma, head and neck, liver or kidney cancer. Both conserved end residues are part of each CDR3. A D gene is named only where the DNA matches it firmly. Some rows have no size entry. The others give once, few or many, or a class for an expanded clone.

.	.	TRBV28	TRBJ2-7	TGTGCCAGCAGTTTAGACCGAAACGAGCAGTACTTC	CASSLDRNEQYF
.	TRBD1	TRBV13	TRBJ2-3	TGTGCCAGCAGCTCGGGACAGGGGGCAGATACGCAGTATTTT	CASSSGQGADTQYF
.	.	TRBV4-3	TRBJ2-5	TGCGCCAGCAGCCAGGGGGTTCAAGAGACCCAGTACTTC	CASSQGVQETQYF
.	TRBD2	TRBV29-1	TRBJ2-5	TGCAGCGTTGCCCGATCACTAGCGGGAGTCGGAGAGACCCAGTACTTC	CSVARSLAGVGETQYF
.	.	TRBV5-4	TRBJ1-2	TGTGCCAGCAGCTTGTCCGGGGGGGGTGGCTACACCTTC	CASSLSGGGGYTF
once	TRBD1	TRBV4-3	TRBJ2-3	TGCGCCAGCAGCCAAGATTGGGTAGGGACAGCGATCACAGATACGCAGTATTTT	CASSQDWVGTAITDTQYF
.	.	TRBV28	TRBJ1-2	TGTGCCAGCAGGGGGTATGGCTACACCTTC	CASRGYGYTF
.	.	TRBV7-9	TRBJ1-4	TGTGCCAGCAGCTATTACGTGGGGGGAACTAATGAAAAACTGTTTTTT	CASSYYVGGTNEKLFF
.	TRBD1	TRBV7-9	TRBJ2-1	TGTGCCATCCTTTCCGGGACAGCGAGGAATGAGCAGTTCTTC	CAILSGTARNEQFF
.	TRBD1	TRBV6-1	TRBJ2-1	TGTGCCAGCACCGTTGGACAGGAGCACAATGAGCAGTTCTTC	CASTVGQEHNEQFF
once	.	TRBV7-2	TRBJ2-7	TGTGCCAGCAGCTTTATGGGGGGCGCAAGTCCCTACGAGCAGTACTTC	CASSFMGGASPYEQYF
.	.	TRBV10-3	TRBJ2-6	TGTGCCATCAGTGAGATAGGGCCTAGCTCTGGGGCCAACGTCCTGACTTTC	CAISEIGPSSGANVLTF
.	.	TRBV7-9	TRBJ1-4	TGTGCCAGCAGCTTCCACCCGTGGGAAAAACTGTTTTTT	CASSFHPWEKLFF
.	TRBD1	TRBV4-1	TRBJ1-5	TGCGCCAGCAGCCAATCCCCGGGACAGCAGAATCAGCCCCAGCATTTT	CASSQSPGQQNQPQHF
.	.	TRBV5-4	TRBJ1-1	TGTGCCAGCAGCTTGGAGGGCCCACCTGAAGCTTTCTTT	CASSLEGPPEAFF
.	.	TRBV19	TRBJ2-7	TGTGCCAGTAACCCCGCCACAGCTCCCCACGAGCAGTACTTC	CASNPATAPHEQYF
.	TRBD2	TRBV2	TRBJ2-7	TGTGCCAGCGCGGGGGATTACTACGAGCAGTACTTC	CASAGDYYEQYF
.	.	TRBV27	TRBJ1-5	TGTGCCAGCAGTTCCGGGGGAACTAGCAATCAGCCCCAGCATTTT	CASSSGGTSNQPQHF
once	.	TRBV4-1	TRBJ2-1	TGCGCCAGCAGCCATCAAGCAAGGGGGGAGGGGGCGCTTAGTGAGCAGTTCTTC	CASSHQARGEGALSEQFF
.	.	TRBV7-2	TRBJ2-7	TGTGCCAGCAGCTTGCCGGGGCACTCCTACGAGCAGTACTTC	CASSLPGHSYEQYF
.	TRBD1	TRBV6-5	TRBJ2-1	TGTGCCAGCAGTTTTCCCATTGGGGACAGAGACAATGAGCAGTTCTTC	CASSFPIGDRDNEQFF
.	.	TRBV6-1	TRBJ1-5	TGTGCCAGCAGGGGGCAGGGAGGGCAGCCCCAGCATTTT	CASRGQGGQPQHF
.	.	TRBV4-1	TRBJ1-4	TGCGCCAGCAGCCACTGGCTAGGGGATGAAAAACTGTTTTTT	CASSHWLGDEKLFF
.	TRBD2	TRBV28	TRBJ2-4	TGTGCCAGCAGTTCCCCCTCGGCGGGGGAGAGCCGAGGGGACCAGTACTTC	CASSSPSAGESRGDQYF
.	TRBD1	TRBV29-1	TRBJ2-1	TGCAGCGTTGAGGGGACAGGGAACAATGAGCAGTTCTTC	CSVEGTGNNEQFF
.	TRBD2	TRBV9	TRBJ2-7	TGTGCCAGCAGCGTAGAAGCGGGAGGGTTAGGTGAGCAGTACTTC	CASSVEAGGLGEQYF
.	TRBD2	TRBV7-9	TRBJ2-5	TGTGCCAGCAGTCCGGGACTAGCGAAAGAGACCCAGTACTTC	CASSPGLAKETQYF
.	TRBD2	TRBV7-6	TRBJ2-3	TGTGCCAGCAGCGCCCCAACTAGCGGGATTCAGTATTTT	CASSAPTSGIQYF
.	.	TRBV29-1	TRBJ2-1	TGCAGCGTTGACGGTCCGTACAATGAGCAGTTCTTC	CSVDGPYNEQFF
.	.	TRBV9	TRBJ1-1	TGTGCCAGCGGCTCCCTCACTGAAGCTTTCTTT	CASGSLTEAFF
.	.	TRBV20-1	TRBJ2-1	TGCAGTGCTGAAGAAAATGAGCAGTTCTTC	CSAEENEQFF
.	.	TRBV27	TRBJ2-7	TGTGCCAGCAGTTTCTCCTACGAGCAGTACTTC	CASSFSYEQYF
many	.	TRBV30	TRBJ1-5	TGTGCCTGGAGTGGGGGCCTAGGCAATCAGCCCCAGCATTTT	CAWSGGLGNQPQHF
.	.	TRBV21-1	TRBJ1-5	TGTGCCAGCAGCAAATCGGACAGGGGGCTTTCCGGCAATCAGCCCCAGCATTTT	CASSKSDRGLSGNQPQHF
.	.	TRBV28	TRBJ2-7	TGTGCCAGCAGAATATACCCAAGTCCCCGGGACGGGTACTCCTACGAGCAGTACTTC	CASRIYPSPRDGYSYEQYF
.	TRBD2	TRBV4-1	TRBJ2-5	TGCGCCAGCAGCTTTGCGGGGGGCCTCCAAGAGACCCAGTACTTC	CASSFAGGLQETQYF
.	.	TRBV28	TRBJ2-1	TGTGCCAGCAGTTTAAGGGGGGCCCACACCAATGAGCAGTTCTTC	CASSLRGAHTNEQFF